This TCR beta chain came from a study of cytomegalovirus exposure and HLA in healthy donors. Germline V gene sequence: CDR1 MRHNA, CDR2 SNTAGT. J gave up 8 bases and V 4 bases, and 10 bases lay outside the gene matches. The CDR3 totals 14 residues. TCRdb keeps only in-frame clones here, not all; method: immunoSEQ multiplex PCR. The sample lists 170,000 or so clones; 85% were seen once. Note on this clone: Its antigen is currently unknown.

Study observations and caveats: In vitro confirmation showed three CMV-associated chains to be CMV antigen specific. Later, an analysis found that TCR clusters from the first cohort tended to co-occur in the 90 to 150 validation repertoires. Reports credit the classifier with highly specific, highly sensitive diagnosis of cytomegalovirus status.

The material sequenced was PBMCs. The rearrangement joins TRBV6-4 to TRBJ1-2; 7 bases line up with TRBD1. This receptor was taken from a young man in good health and CMV-seropositive. CDR3 region: CASSVQGFTGGYTF. CDR3 bases: TGTGCCAGCAGTGTACAGGGGTTTACGGGCGGCTACACCTTC.